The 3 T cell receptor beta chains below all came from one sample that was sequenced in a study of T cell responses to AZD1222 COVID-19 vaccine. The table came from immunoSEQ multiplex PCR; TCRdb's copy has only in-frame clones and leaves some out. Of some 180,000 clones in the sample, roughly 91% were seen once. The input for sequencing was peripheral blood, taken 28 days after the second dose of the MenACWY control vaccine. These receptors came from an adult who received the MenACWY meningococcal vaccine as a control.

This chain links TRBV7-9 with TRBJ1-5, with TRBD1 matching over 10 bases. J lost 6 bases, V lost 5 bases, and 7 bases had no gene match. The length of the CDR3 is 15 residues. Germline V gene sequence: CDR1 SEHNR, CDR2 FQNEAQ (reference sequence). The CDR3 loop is CASSEGTGASQPQHF. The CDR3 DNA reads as TGTGCCAGCAGCGAGGGGACAGGGGCATCTCAGCCCCAGCATTTT.

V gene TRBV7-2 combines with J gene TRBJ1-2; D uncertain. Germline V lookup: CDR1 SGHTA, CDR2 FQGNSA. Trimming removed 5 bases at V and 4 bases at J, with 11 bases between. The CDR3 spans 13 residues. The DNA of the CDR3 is TGTGCCAGCAGCCTTGGGAGTAGCTATGGCTACACCTTC. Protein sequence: CASSLGSSYGYTF.

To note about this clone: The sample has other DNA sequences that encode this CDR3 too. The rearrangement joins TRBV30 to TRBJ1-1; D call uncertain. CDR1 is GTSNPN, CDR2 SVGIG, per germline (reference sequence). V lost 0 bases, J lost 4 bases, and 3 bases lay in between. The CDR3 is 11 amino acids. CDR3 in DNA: TGTGCCTGGAGTGTAGGCACTGAAGCTTTCTTT. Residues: CAWSVGTEAFF.